This TCR beta chain was identified during a study of persistence of HIV-infected CD4 T cells (dated by TCRdb to 2018 to 2021). Describing the broader study: CMV- and HIV-1 Gag-responding CD4+ T cells were isolated from ART-treated individuals so that antigen-driven clonal expansion of HIV-1-infected cells could be examined. The median time participants had been on suppressive ART was less than 10 years. Peripheral blood samples of up to about 200 mL were obtained at multiple time points, with the exception of two participants, for whom leukapheresis was performed at a single time point. The clonality of all cells in each sorted population was measured by TCRbeta sequencing, and the clonality of infected cells was measured by proviral sequencing. Cross-participant TCR cluster analysis included about eight participants for CMV and 6 or 7 participants for Gag.

This clone was seen a single time. The target of this receptor is not known. Base quality data are lacking; no much larger clone is found one base away. CDR1 SGHNT and CDR2 YYREEE are derived from the germline V gene (reference sequence). V sheds 0 bases and J sheds 7 bases, leaving 13 bases between their ends. The CDR3 holds 15 amino acids from the cysteine to the phenylalanine. CDR3 DNA is the only sequence kept; it has 45 bases, read in frame from the first base. Taken with the paper, the label for treatment or condition translates to: suppressive antiretroviral therapy. Cells were stimulated with a pool of overlapping HIV-1 Gag 15-mer peptides at approximately 0.92 ug per peptide per mL. Memory populations depleted of antigen-responding cells were obtained by sorting nonresponding CD40L-negative CD69-negative CD45RO-high memory CD4+ T cells. Participants were HIV-1-infected adults who started suppressive ART during chronic infection. Participants had undetectable plasma HIV-1 RNA below 50 copies/mL for at least 4 years. To be included, a participant needed positive CMV serology and a CD4+ T cell count above 400 cells/uL. Before stimulation, PBMCs were isolated using density centrifugation and depleted of CD8+ T cells. CD8-depleted PBMCs were stimulated for 15 to 20 hours with anti-CD28/CD49d costimulation, CD40-blocking antibody and enfuvirtide to prevent new infections. Cell sorting was done on a Beckman Coulter MoFlo Legacy or XDP sorter, and dead cells were excluded with propidium iodide. For samples with more than one million cells, genomic DNA was extracted with the QIAamp DNA Mini Kit, and for all other samples the Quick-DNA Microprep Kit was used.

TCRbeta repertoires were sequenced from genomic DNA with the immunoSEQ hsTCRB assay version 4 in survey mode. Genomic DNA was diluted to around 9.2 ng/uL, using up to about 1 ug per sample for TCRbeta sequencing. The authors' pipeline ran thus. TCRbeta data were analyzed in ImmunoSeq Analyzer 3.0, with diversity computed on productive nucleotide rearrangements. The improved Chao index was used to estimate lower-bound TCR diversity, and the Gini coefficient was used to estimate clonality using the Immunarch R package. Different nucleotide rearrangements encoding the same CDR3beta amino acid sequence were treated as distinct clonotypes. Differential abundance analysis found TCRbeta sequences that were significantly enriched in antigen-responding cells compared with anti-CD3/anti-CD28-activated cells. GLIPH2 clustered TCRs by predicted peptide-MHC specificity, both within individual participants and across merged participant data sets. TCRdb's version of the immuneACCESS table is confined to in-frame rearrangements and falls short of the full clone set. An unresolved V gene accounts for under half of the shortfall where checked; the remainder is of unknown origin. Clone size and V and J calls were adopted from that table, with D and trimming inferred from the DNA. Present in this sample are approximately 35,000 clones, roughly 80% of which were seen just once. The top ten constitute roughly 0.99% of the sample.

Broader findings and caveats from the paper: Restriction of bulk TCR analyses to the rare CMV-responding cells that actually carried HIV-1 proviruses was not possible. Significantly lower TCRbeta richness was observed in CMV- and Gag-responding cells than in anti-CD3/anti-CD28-responding cells, and higher oligoclonality was observed in CMV-responding cells than in CD3/CD28-stimulated and Gag-responding cells. Antigen-responding cells were enriched for expanded CDR3beta sequences that were degenerate, which suggests that CD4+ responses to CMV and Gag underwent convergent selection. TCR oligoclonality correlated with proviral oligoclonality within the same sorted populations. Only a small number of individuals took part in the study, and the range of antigens tested was limited.

The V and J segments used are TRBV5-4 and TRBJ1-4, with the D gene not clear enough to name. The origin of this receptor is an adult with HIV. The donor label of this sample is uncertain. The sample was cultured CD4+ T cells from PBMCs, taken from a patient who received antiretroviral therapy. This sample's cell subset or site label indicates: CD40L-CD69- CD45RO-high memory CD4 T cells not responding to Gag peptides. The DNA reads as follows: TGTGCCAGCAGCTTGGGTCCGGCGCCCCTTGAAAAACTGTTTTTT. This encodes CASSLGPAPLEKLFF.